This T cell receptor (beta chain) is drawn from a study of tumor and adjacent non-tumor tissue in lung cancer. Turning to the study itself: About 4.17 million productive TCRbeta reads were obtained per sample on average.

Turning to this clonotype: The antigen is not known. A junction end diverges from the germline sequence, so it may reflect a read error.

RNA was extracted from bulk tissue without any cell sorting. The CDR3 extends over 15 amino acids. The germline gives CDR1 SGHNT, CDR2 YENEEA. Study-wide results and caveats: In normal lung, the top 100 clones were significantly more dominant than in tumor.

Three rounds of nested PCR, following a modified ARM-PCR protocol, produced the TCRbeta library. One entry per CDR3 protein results from TCRdb running MiXCR on the multiplex PCR reads. Among fewer than 120,000 distinct CDR3 sequences listed, roughly 84% were seen once. The receptor was isolated from a man aged 65-85 years with non-small cell lung cancer. The sample was lung tumor tissue. The gene calls are TRBV11-3 and TRBJ2-1; the match to TRBD2 covers 8 bases. Written as DNA, the CDR3 is TGTGCCAGGAGCTTAGCGGGGAGAGGTGGTAATGAGCAGTTCTTC. Translated: CARSLAGRGGNEQFF.